This entry concerns a single T cell receptor beta chain. These data come from a study of blood T cell repertoires in COVID-19. At the level of the study: The United States, Italy and Spain provided the acute and convalescent COVID-19 samples. PBMCs, B-cell-depleted T cells, or T cells were the source of the cDNA or gDNA that made up the material.

How the authors handled the data: Reference gene primer amplification yielded estimated nucleated cell counts. Assay used: immunoSEQ multiplex PCR; TCRdb lists only in-frame clones, some missing. V, J and clone size derive from that table, while D and trimming were established from the DNA sequence. The sample has around 160,000 clones; more than 80% are singletons. The receptor comes from a human donor with acute or convalescent COVID-19. The donor label of this sample is uncertain. Source material: peripheral blood.

The CDR3 DNA follows: TGTGCCAGCAGTGCGAGAGGGGGCCAAACCCATTCACCCCTCCACTTT. It encodes CASSARGGQTHSPLHF. The rearrangement uses TRBV2 and TRBJ1-6; 7 bases fit TRBD1. Germline loops: CDR1 SNHLY, CDR2 FYNNEI. The CDR3 sequence is 16 residues long. With V trimmed by 4 bases and J by 8 bases, 11 bases remained unmatched.